These T cell receptor beta chains were read from a single sample in a study of T cells in Graves' hyperthyroidism and ophthalmopathy. TCRdb reprocessed the multiplex PCR reads with MiXCR, giving one entry per CDR3 protein. Of hundreds of thousands of distinct CDR3 sequences listed, over 15% are singletons. Sequencing was carried out using blood. Receptors originate from a woman aged 18-29 years with Graves' ophthalmopathy. The conserved cysteine and the conserved F or W are not part of the CDR3 here. Rows may omit the clone size; those that give it use once, few, many or a size class.

11	TRBV11-2	TRBJ2-7	many	ASSPTVSYEQY
13	TRBV4-1	TRBJ2-2	few	ASSRRTVNTGELF
11	TRBV2	TRBJ2-1	many	ASRDKYYNEQF
14	TRBV3-1	TRBJ2-1	many	ASSQEGSSGFREQF
14	TRBV12-3/TRBV12-4	TRBJ2-7	many	ASSLGLGMSSYEQY
12	TRBV7-3	TRBJ2-1	NA	ASSLRTGLSEQF
11	TRBV20-1	TRBJ2-1	NA	TVPSGSGNEQF
13	TRBV20-1	TRBJ2-5	many	SAREGFVTQETQY
12	TRBV27	TRBJ2-5	few	ASRAFLAEETQY
11	TRBV6-1	TRBJ1-2	few	ASRVGDTYGYT
9	TRBV11-2	TRBJ2-2	few	ASSYLGELF
13	TRBV7-2	TRBJ2-1	few	ASSLARETVDEQF
14	TRBV6-1	TRBJ2-6	NA	AGRTGWGSGANVLT
17	TRBV20-1	TRBJ2-1	few	SATEGLAGGTRMGNEQF
12	TRBV27	TRBJ2-7	few	ASSFGAASYEQY